This TCR beta chain was found in a study of CD8+ T cells in alopecia areata. Described treatment: oral pan-JAK inhibitor, 5-10 mg twice daily. cDNA reverse transcribed from extracted RNA served as the sequencing template. Profiled with immunoSEQ multiplex PCR; TCRdb holds only in-frame clones, not every one. The profile shows 110,000 or so clones, around 54% of them singletons. This CDR3 comprises 16 residues. V lost 0 bases to trimming and J lost 5 bases, with 16 bases between them. This clone showed up just a few times. This clonotype was sampled from a human donor with alopecia areata. The chain uses TRBV23-1 and TRBJ2-5, with a weak D call TRBD2 (5 bases). TRBV23-1 is an ORF, and what it does is uncertain. The sequenced sample was CD4+ T cells sorted from blood, obtained at week 24, from a patient treated with tofacitinib. In nucleotides, the CDR3 is TGCGCCAGCAGTCAATCGCAACTAGAGGATTTGGAGACCCAGTACTTC. This sequence encodes CASSQSQLEDLETQYF.